These 27 T cell receptor beta chains were sequenced from one sample in a study of CD8+ T cells in alopecia areata. RNA extraction and reverse transcription yielded cDNA as sequencing template. The data were produced by immunoSEQ multiplex PCR, yet TCRdb's version contains in-frame clones alone and is incomplete. The sample records more than 200,000 clones, approximately 61% being singletons. The source was CD4+ T cells sorted from blood, collected at week 0. The receptor source for this set is a human donor with alopecia areata.

This clone was found a few times. V is TRBV7-2 and J is TRBJ2-1, with D unresolved. The CDR3 loop spans 12 amino acids. Germline V gene lookup returns CDR1 SGHTA and CDR2 FQGNSA. Trimming cost V 5 bases and J 7 bases, with 9 bases left between them. This CDR3 is CASSPVRNEQFF. The DNA for the CDR3 is TGTGCCAGCAGCCCTGTGAGGAATGAGCAGTTCTTC.

This sequence joins TRBV6-5 and TRBJ1-6; D is perhaps TRBD1 (6 bases). In germline, CDR1 is MNHEY, CDR2 SVGAGI. The CDR3 has 14 residues. Trimming removed 9 bases from V and 3 bases from J, with 12 bases in between. The CDR3: CASTGRGYNSPLHF. The CDR3 coding sequence is TGTGCCAGTACGGGCAGGGGCTATAATTCACCCCTCCACTTT.

This chain joins TRBV2 and TRBJ1-6; D unresolved. Germline CDR1 reads SNHLY; CDR2 reads FYNNEI. The CDR3 consists of 10 residues. Trimming removed 3 bases at V and 9 bases at J, with 0 bases between. The CDR3 protein is CASSDSPLHF. The CDR3 DNA sequence: TGTGCCAGCAGTGATTCACCCCTCCACTTT.

This clone was picked up a small number of times. The V gene is TRBV5-6, the J gene TRBJ2-1, with 8 bases that match TRBD1. The junction had 11 bases not matched to a gene; V was cut back by 4 bases and J by 2 bases. The length of the CDR3 is 17 residues. Germline CDR1 and CDR2: SGHDT and YYEEEE. The CDR3 region is CASSNPVDRGTYNEQFF. As DNA, the CDR3 is TGTGCCAGCAGCAATCCCGTCGACAGGGGCACCTACAATGAGCAGTTCTTC.

The chain joins TRBV29-1 to TRBJ2-5, with TRBD2 matching over 7 bases. The CDR3 totals 13 residues. Germline CDR1 and CDR2: SQVTM and ANQGSEA. Germline trimming cut 7 bases from V and 5 bases from J; bases unmatched to any gene: 10. DNA for the CDR3: TGCAGCGCACGGAGCGGGGCAACGGAGACCCAGTACTTC. This translates into CSARSGATETQYF.

The V and J genes are TRBV30 and TRBJ2-1, with 8 bases lining up with TRBD2. CDR1 and CDR2 from the germline V gene are GTSNPN and SVGIG (reference sequence). Trimming cost V 3 bases and J 4 bases; bases outside gene matches: 5. The CDR3 consists of 14 residues. For the CDR3, the DNA is TGTGCCTGGAGACCCCCGGGGGGGTACAATGAGCAGTTCTTC. This codes for CAWRPPGGYNEQFF.

The gene calls are TRBV5-1 and TRBJ1-2; the D gene is possibly TRBD1 (5 bases). The germline V gene encodes CDR1 SGHRS and CDR2 YFSETQ. The length of the CDR3 is 13 residues. Trimming cost V 0 bases and J 6 bases, with 9 bases left between them. Here the CDR3 reads CASSLVTDNGYTF. In DNA, the CDR3 is TGCGCCAGCAGCTTGGTAACGGACAATGGCTACACCTTC.

V and J are TRBV5-6 and TRBJ1-2; D remains unclear. This CDR3 has 13 residues. CDR1 SGHDT and CDR2 YYEEEE come from the germline V gene. Trimming took off 7 bases at V and 3 bases at J, with 13 bases between the two ends. The DNA of the CDR3 is TGTGCCAGCGGAACCTCGAGACACTATGGCTACACCTTC. Encoded protein: CASGTSRHYGYTF.

The V call is TRBV4-3, the J call TRBJ1-3; no clear D gene. CDR3 size: 16 residues. Germline CDR1 reads LGHNA; CDR2 reads YSLEER. Trimming removed 1 base from V and 0 bases from J, with 10 bases in between. This CDR3 reads CASSQVRGVSGNTIYF. The CDR3 region has the DNA TGCGCCAGCAGCCAAGTTCGAGGTGTCTCTGGAAACACCATATATTTT.

This clone was counted a few times. V and J are TRBV6-5 and TRBJ2-5; 7 nucleotides line up with TRBD2. CDR1 MNHEY and CDR2 SVGAGI come from the germline V gene. This CDR3 spans 14 amino acids. The ends lost 5 bases at V and 5 bases at J; junction bases unmatched: 8. As DNA, the CDR3 is TGTGCCAGCAGTGGGAGGGGTATGTGGGAGACCCAGTACTTC. Protein product: CASSGRGMWETQYF.

This rearrangement joins TRBV7-9 to TRBJ1-6, with 8 nucleotides matching TRBD1. V shed 1 base, J shed 8 bases, and the junction held 4 bases outside the gene matches. There are 15 residues in the CDR3. Germline CDR1 SEHNR, CDR2 FQNEAQ (reference sequence). CDR3 nucleotides: TGTGCCAGCAGCTTAGGGGGACAGGACCATTCACCCCTCCACTTT. This translates into CASSLGGQDHSPLHF.

Only a few counts were recorded for this clone. J is TRBJ1-2 and V is TRBV30; D is ambiguous. In germline, CDR1 is GTSNPN, CDR2 SVGIG (reference sequence). V lost 7 bases and J lost 3, with 6 bases in between. The CDR3 sequence is 10 residues long. Here the CDR3 reads CAYDDYGYTF. CDR3 coding DNA: TGTGCCTACGACGACTATGGCTACACCTTC.

The chain has TRBV27 and TRBJ2-7; possibly TRBD1 for D (6 bases). V lost 6 bases and J 0 bases, leaving 15 bases between the germline ends. The CDR3 length is 15 residues. Germline lookup yields CDR1 MNHEY and CDR2 SMNVEV (reference sequence). CDR3 coding DNA: TGTGCCAGCAGCCGAACAGGGCTTAGCTCCTACGAGCAGTACTTC. Translation gives CASSRTGLSSYEQYF.

This clone has a handful of counts. This chain joins TRBV29-1 and TRBJ1-1; tentatively, D is TRBD1 (5 bases). The CDR3 has 12 residues. CDR1 is SQVTM, CDR2 ANQGSEA, per germline. V lost 7 bases, J lost 2 bases, and 11 bases lay in between. The CDR3 sequence: CSAGTANTEAFF. The CDR3 DNA is TGCAGCGCCGGGACGGCTAACACTGAAGCTTTCTTT.

The rearrangement uses TRBV2 and TRBJ2-5, with D unclear. The V end was cut by 4 bases, the J end by 3 bases, with 6 bases between. CDR3 length: 12 residues. Germline CDR1 is SNHLY and CDR2 is FYNNEI. Here the CDR3 DNA reads TGTGCCAGCAGTGCTTCGAAAGAGACCCAGTACTTC. Translating gives CASSASKETQYF.

V is TRBV18 and J is TRBJ2-5; D is uncertain. Trimming took off 1 base at V and 2 bases at J, with 17 bases between the two ends. CDR3 length: 17 residues. CDR1 KGHSH and CDR2 LQKENI come from the germline V gene. The DNA of the CDR3 is TGTGCCAGCTCACCACTGGGGTTGTGGAGCCTGCAAGAGACCCAGTACTTC. It translates to CASSPLGLWSLQETQYF.

V and J are TRBV25-1 and TRBJ1-1; weak D call: TRBD1 (6 bases). The germline V gene has CDR1 MGHDK and CDR2 SYGVNS. This CDR3 is 13 amino acids long. V lost 7 bases and J lost 1, with 10 bases in between. The CDR3 sequence is CASTGQPNTEAFF. The CDR3, as DNA: TGTGCCAGCACCGGACAGCCGAACACTGAAGCTTTCTTT.

The chain is built from TRBV29-1 and TRBJ1-2; unclear D gene. The CDR3 covers 14 residues. Germline V gene data show CDR1 as SQVTM and CDR2 as ANQGSEA. With 2 bases removed from V and 5 bases from J, the gap between germline ends came to 15 bases. The CDR3 DNA reads TGCAGCGTTGAACACCTTATCAATCTTTATGGCTACACCTTC. This sequence encodes CSVEHLINLYGYTF.

The chain carries TRBV25-1 and TRBJ2-5, with D unclear. This CDR3 has 12 amino acids. Trimming shortened V by 1 base and J by 13 bases, and 13 bases separated the two germline ends. The germline CDR1 and CDR2 sequences are MGHDK and SYGVNS. CDR3 nucleotide sequence: TGTGCCAGCAGTGAATCTGGTACAGTGCTGTACTTC. Protein product: CASSESGTVLYF.

This chain uses TRBV19 with TRBJ2-5; D is ambiguous. Between the trimmed V and J ends, which lost 3 bases and 1 base, there was a span of 6 bases. The germline V gene has CDR1 LNHDA and CDR2 SQIVND (reference sequence). This CDR3 has 13 residues. CDR3 coding DNA: TGTGCCAGTAGTATCATGACCCAAGAGACCCAGTACTTC. Translation: CASSIMTQETQYF.

The V and J genes are TRBV27 and TRBJ2-5, with 9 nucleotides matching TRBD1. CDR3 length equals 15 residues. Per the germline V gene, CDR1 is MNHEY and CDR2 is SMNVEV (reference sequence). J gave up 2 bases and V 7 bases, and 8 bases lay outside the gene matches. DNA of the CDR3: TGTGCCAGCACCCAAGCGGGACAGGGACAAGAGACCCAGTACTTC. Translation gives CASTQAGQGQETQYF.

The chain recombines TRBV5-4 with TRBJ2-5; 9 nucleotides agree with TRBD1. Germline V CDR1 and CDR2: SGHNT, YYREEE (reference sequence). Losses at the gene ends were 5 bases for V and 5 bases for J; bases not matched to a gene: 13. CDR3 length: 16 residues. The CDR3 loop is CASSSVVGQGTETQYF. In DNA, the CDR3 is TGTGCCAGCAGTTCTGTCGTGGGACAGGGAACGGAGACCCAGTACTTC.

In DNA form, the CDR3 reads TGTGCCAGCAGCCAAGTATCCGGAAGACTAGCGGGTGACTACGAGCAGTACTTC. Translated, it gives CASSQVSGRLAGDYEQYF. The chain combines TRBV4-2 with TRBJ2-7; 10 bases match TRBD2. From germline, CDR1 is LGHNA and CDR2 YNFKEQ. The CDR3 has 18 amino acids. V lost 1 base to trimming and J lost 3 bases; unmatched junction nucleotides: 12.

This chain joins TRBV10-2 and TRBJ2-5; no clear D gene. Between the trimmed V and J ends, which lost 6 bases and 4 bases, there was a span of 6 bases. Per germline, CDR1 WSHSY and CDR2 SAAADI. This CDR3 has 11 amino acids. In DNA, the CDR3 is TGCGCCAGCAGGGGTTCAGAGACCCAGTACTTC. It translates to CASRGSETQYF.

The chain recombines TRBV30 with TRBJ1-1; D possibly corresponds to TRBD1 (5 bases). This CDR3 region has 11 residues. V was shortened by 7 bases and J by 10 bases, with 16 bases between the two germline ends. In germline, CDR1 is GTSNPN, CDR2 SVGIG (reference sequence). DNA of the CDR3: TGTGCCTCCTCGAGCGGGGGGTTAGCTTTCTTT. It codes for CASSSGGLAFF.

The chain combines TRBV7-2 with TRBJ2-2, with D unclear. V was clipped by 3 bases and J by 3 bases, with 14 bases between them. This CDR3 is built from 16 residues. The germline V gene encodes CDR1 SGHTA and CDR2 FQGNSA. CDR3 region: CASSFPLGTHTGELFF. In DNA form, the CDR3 reads TGTGCCAGCAGCTTCCCCCTTGGCACCCACACCGGGGAGCTGTTTTTT.

The rearrangement uses TRBV29-1 and TRBJ1-1, with 7 bases that match TRBD1. This CDR3 is built from 14 residues. Trimming took 3 bases from V and 11 from J; bases not matched to a gene: 15. Germline V gene sequence: CDR1 SQVTM, CDR2 ANQGSEA. Here the CDR3 DNA reads TGCAGCGTTGAGCCGGGACAGCCACGGGGAATGGCTTTCTTT. Its translation: CSVEPGQPRGMAFF.